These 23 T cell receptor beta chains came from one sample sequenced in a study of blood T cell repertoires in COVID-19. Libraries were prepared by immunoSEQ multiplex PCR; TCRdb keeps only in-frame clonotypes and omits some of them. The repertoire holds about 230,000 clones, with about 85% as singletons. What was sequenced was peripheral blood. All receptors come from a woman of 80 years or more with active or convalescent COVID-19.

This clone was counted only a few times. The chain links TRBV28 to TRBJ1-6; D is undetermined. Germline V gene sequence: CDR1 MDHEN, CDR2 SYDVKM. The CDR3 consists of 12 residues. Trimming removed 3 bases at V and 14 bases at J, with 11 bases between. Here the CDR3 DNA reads TGTGCCAGCAGTTTGGTTCCTGAGGCCCTCCACTTT. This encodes CASSLVPEALHF.

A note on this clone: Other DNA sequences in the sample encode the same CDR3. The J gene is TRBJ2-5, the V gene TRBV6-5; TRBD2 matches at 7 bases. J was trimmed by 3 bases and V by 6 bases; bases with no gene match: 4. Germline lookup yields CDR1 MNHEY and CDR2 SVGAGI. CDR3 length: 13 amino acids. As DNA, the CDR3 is TGTGCCAGCAGGCTTGCGGGGGAAGAGACCCAGTACTTC. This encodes CASRLAGEETQYF.

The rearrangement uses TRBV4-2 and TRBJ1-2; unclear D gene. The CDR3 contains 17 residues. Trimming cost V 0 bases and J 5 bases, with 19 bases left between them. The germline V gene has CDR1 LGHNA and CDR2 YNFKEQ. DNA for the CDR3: TGTGCCAGCAGCCAAGATTTGGACGGAGGGTGGAGGTATGGCTACACCTTC. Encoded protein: CASSQDLDGGWRYGYTF.

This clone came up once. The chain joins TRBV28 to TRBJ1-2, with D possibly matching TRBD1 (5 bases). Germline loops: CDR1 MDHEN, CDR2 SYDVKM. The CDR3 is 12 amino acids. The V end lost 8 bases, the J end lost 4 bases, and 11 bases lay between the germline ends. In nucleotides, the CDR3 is TGTGCCAGCGGGGGGGGGACCTATGGCTACACCTTC. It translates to CASGGGTYGYTF.

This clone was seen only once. CDR3: CASSLDVGTEAFF. In DNA form, the CDR3 reads TGCGCCAGCAGCTTGGATGTCGGCACTGAAGCTTTCTTT. The chain joins TRBV5-1 to TRBJ1-1; D is unresolved. Trimming cost V 0 bases and J 4 bases, with 7 bases left between them. The CDR3 contains 13 residues. The germline CDR1 and CDR2 sequences are SGHRS and YFSETQ.

The CDR3 DNA is TGTGCCAGCAGCTTAGTGGTATCGGGGGTTCACAATGAGCAGTTCTTC. This sequence encodes CASSLVVSGVHNEQFF. This chain links TRBV7-2 with TRBJ2-1, with TRBD2 as a possible D gene (6 bases). CDR3 size: 16 residues. With 1 base removed from V and 5 bases from J, the gap between germline ends came to 15 bases. Germline-derived CDR1 and CDR2 are SGHTA and FQGNSA. Supplemented by reference TRBV7-2 and TRBJ2-1, the full variable domain reads GAGVSQSPSNKVTEKGKDVELRCDPISGHTALYWYRQSLGQGLEFLIYFQGNSAPDKSGLPSDRFSAERTGGSVSTLTIQRTQQEDSAVYLCASSLVVSGVHNEQFFGPGTRLTVL.

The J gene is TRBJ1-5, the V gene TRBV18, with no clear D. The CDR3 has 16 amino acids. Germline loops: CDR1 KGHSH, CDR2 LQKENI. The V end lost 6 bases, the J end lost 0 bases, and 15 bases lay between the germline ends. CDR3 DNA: TGTGCCAGCTCCCGAGGACTGGGAAATAGCAATCAGCCCCAGCATTTT. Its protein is CASSRGLGNSNQPQHF.

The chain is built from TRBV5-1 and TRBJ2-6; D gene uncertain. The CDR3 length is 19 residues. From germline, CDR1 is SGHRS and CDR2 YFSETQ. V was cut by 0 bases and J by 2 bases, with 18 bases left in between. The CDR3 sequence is CASSLDPDGLNPGANVLTF. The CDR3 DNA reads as TGCGCCAGCAGCTTGGATCCTGATGGCCTCAATCCTGGGGCCAACGTCCTGACTTTC.

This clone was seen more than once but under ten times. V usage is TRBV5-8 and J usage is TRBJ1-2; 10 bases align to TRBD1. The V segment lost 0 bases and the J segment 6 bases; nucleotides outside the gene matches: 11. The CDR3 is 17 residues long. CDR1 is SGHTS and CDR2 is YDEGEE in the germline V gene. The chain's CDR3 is CASSLAGTGVGGDGYTF. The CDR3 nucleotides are TGTGCCAGCAGCTTGGCCGGGACAGGGGTAGGAGGTGATGGCTACACCTTC.

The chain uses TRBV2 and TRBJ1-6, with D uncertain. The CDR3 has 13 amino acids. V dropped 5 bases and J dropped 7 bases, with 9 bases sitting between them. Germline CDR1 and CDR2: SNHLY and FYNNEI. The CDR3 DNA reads TGTGCCAGCAGTCTGCAGGCGAATTCACCCCTCCACTTT. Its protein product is CASSLQANSPLHF.

CDR3 DNA sequence: TGTGCCAGCAGTTACGGGCGGGAGGCCTCGGGGGAGACCCAGTACTTC. Translating gives CASSYGREASGETQYF. The rearrangement uses TRBV6-2 or TRBV6-3 and TRBJ2-5, with 8 bases aligning to TRBD2. From germline, CDR1 is MNHEY and CDR2 SVGEGT. V trimming: 2 bases; J trimming: 5 bases; junction bases outside the gene matches: 10. The CDR3 is 16 amino acids.

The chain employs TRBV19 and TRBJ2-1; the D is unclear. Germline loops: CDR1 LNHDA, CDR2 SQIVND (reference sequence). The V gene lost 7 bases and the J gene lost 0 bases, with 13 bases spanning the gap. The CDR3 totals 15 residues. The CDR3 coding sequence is TGTGCCAGTAATTCGGCAGCGAACTCCTACAATGAGCAGTTCTTC. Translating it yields CASNSAANSYNEQFF.

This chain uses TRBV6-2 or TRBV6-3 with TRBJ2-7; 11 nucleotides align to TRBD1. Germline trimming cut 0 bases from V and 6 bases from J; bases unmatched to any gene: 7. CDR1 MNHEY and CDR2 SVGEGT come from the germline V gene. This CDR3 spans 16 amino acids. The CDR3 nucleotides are TGTGCCAGCAGTTACTCAGTGCGGACAGGGGGCCGCGAGCAGTACTTC. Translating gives CASSYSVRTGGREQYF.

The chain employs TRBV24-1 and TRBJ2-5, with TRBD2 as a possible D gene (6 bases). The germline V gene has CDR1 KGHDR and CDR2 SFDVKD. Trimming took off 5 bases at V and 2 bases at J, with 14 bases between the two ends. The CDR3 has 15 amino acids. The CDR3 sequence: CATSGNGTLQETQYF. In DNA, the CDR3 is TGTGCCACCAGTGGAAACGGGACTCTACAAGAGACCCAGTACTTC.

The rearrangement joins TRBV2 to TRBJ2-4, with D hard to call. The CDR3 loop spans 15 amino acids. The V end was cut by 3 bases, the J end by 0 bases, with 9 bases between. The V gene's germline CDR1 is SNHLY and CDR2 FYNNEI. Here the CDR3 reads CASSDGGVAKNIQYF. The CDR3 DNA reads TGTGCCAGCAGTGACGGCGGTGTAGCCAAAAACATTCAGTACTTC.

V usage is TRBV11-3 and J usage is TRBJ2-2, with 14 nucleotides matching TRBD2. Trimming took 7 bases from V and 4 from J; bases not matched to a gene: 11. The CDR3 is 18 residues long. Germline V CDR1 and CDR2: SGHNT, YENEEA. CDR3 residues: CASIPGLAGELITGELFF. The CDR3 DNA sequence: TGTGCCAGCATCCCGGGACTAGCGGGGGAATTAATCACCGGGGAGCTGTTTTTT.

The CDR3 DNA sequence: TGTGCCATCAGTGAGTCAACGACAGTAGCTTTCTTT. Encoded protein: CAISESTTVAFF. This chain connects TRBV10-3 to TRBJ1-1, with D tentatively TRBD1 (5 bases). CDR3 size: 12 residues. The ends were cut back, 0 bases at V and 10 bases at J, with 9 bases in the middle. Per germline, CDR1 ENHRY and CDR2 SYGVKD.

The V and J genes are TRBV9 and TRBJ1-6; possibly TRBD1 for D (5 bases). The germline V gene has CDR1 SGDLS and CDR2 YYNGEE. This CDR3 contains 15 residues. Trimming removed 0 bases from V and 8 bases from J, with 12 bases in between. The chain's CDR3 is CASSVERGGYSPLHF. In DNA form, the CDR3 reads TGTGCCAGCAGCGTAGAACGGGGGGGGTATTCACCCCTCCACTTT.

The CDR3 loop is CASSLGLAGMGETQYF. CDR3 sequence (DNA): TGTGCCAGCAGCCTAGGGCTAGCGGGGATGGGAGAGACCCAGTACTTC. The rearrangement uses TRBV7-3 and TRBJ2-5, with TRBD2 matching 9 bases. Germline CDR1 SGHTA, CDR2 FQGTGA. The ends lost 5 bases at V and 4 bases at J; junction bases unmatched: 11. The CDR3 is 16 amino acids. Full variable domain (remainder filled in from reference TRBV7-3 and TRBJ2-5): GAGVSQTPSNKVTEKGKYVELRCDPISGHTALYWYRQSLGQGPEFLIYFQGTGAADDSGLPNDRFFAVRPEGSVSTLKIQRTERGDSAVYLCASSLGLAGMGETQYFGPGTRLLVL.

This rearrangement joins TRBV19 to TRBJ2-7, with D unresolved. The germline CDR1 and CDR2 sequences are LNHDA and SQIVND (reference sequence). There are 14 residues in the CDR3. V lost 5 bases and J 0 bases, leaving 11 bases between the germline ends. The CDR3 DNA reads TGTGCCAGTAGTCAGGCAGAGAGCTCCTACGAGCAGTACTTC. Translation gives CASSQAESSYEQYF.

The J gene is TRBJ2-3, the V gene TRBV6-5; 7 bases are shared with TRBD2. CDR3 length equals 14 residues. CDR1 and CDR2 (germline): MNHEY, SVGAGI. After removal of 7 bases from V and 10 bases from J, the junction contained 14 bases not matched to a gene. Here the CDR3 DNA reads TGTGCCAGCATAAGCGGGGACCCTAGGATGGCGCAGTATTTT. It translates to CASISGDPRMAQYF.

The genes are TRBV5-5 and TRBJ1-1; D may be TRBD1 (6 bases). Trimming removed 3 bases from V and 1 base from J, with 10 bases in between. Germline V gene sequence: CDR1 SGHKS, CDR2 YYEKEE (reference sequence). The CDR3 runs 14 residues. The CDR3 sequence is CASSSDSWNTEAFF. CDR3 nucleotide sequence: TGTGCCAGCAGCTCGGACAGCTGGAACACTGAAGCTTTCTTT.

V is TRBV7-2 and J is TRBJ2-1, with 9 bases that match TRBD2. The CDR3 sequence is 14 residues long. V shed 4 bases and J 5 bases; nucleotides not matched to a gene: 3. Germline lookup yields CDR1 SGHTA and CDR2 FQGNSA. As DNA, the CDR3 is TGTGCCAGCAGCTCCAGACTAGCGGACAATGAGCAGTTCTTC. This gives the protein CASSSRLADNEQFF.